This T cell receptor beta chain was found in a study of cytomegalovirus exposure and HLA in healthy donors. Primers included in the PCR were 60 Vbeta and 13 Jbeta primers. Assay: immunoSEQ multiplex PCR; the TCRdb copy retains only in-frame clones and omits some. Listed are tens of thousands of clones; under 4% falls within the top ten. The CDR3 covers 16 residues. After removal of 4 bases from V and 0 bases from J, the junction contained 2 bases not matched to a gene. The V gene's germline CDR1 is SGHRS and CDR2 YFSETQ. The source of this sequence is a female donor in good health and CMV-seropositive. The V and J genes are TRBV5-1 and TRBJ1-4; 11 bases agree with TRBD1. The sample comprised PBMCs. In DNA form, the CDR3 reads TGCGCCAGCAGCCGGACAGGGGGCGCAACTAATGAAAAACTGTTTTTT. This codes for CASSRTGGATNEKLFF.